This T cell receptor beta chain emerged from a study of blood T cell repertoires in COVID-19. The CDR3 is made up of 14 amino acids. The germline CDR1 and CDR2 sequences are LGHNA and YNFKEQ. V gave up 1 base and J gave up 4 bases, with 8 bases separating them. Authors' analysis steps: The authors estimated nucleated cell counts from reference gene primer amplification. Repertoires were generated with immunoSEQ multiplex PCR, while TCRdb's copy carries only in-frame clones and drops some. V, J and clone size are those of that table, while D and trimming were read from the DNA. The sample yields about 220,000 clones, around 81% seen once.

V usage is TRBV4-2 and J usage is TRBJ1-5; no clear D gene. The clonotype comes from a human donor in a cohort sampled during active COVID-19. The sequenced material came from peripheral blood. The CDR3 protein is CASSQGRRNQPQHF. CDR3 nucleotide sequence: TGTGCCAGCAGCCAAGGGCGGAGAAATCAGCCCCAGCATTTT.